Shown below are 17 T cell receptor beta chains from a single sample sequenced in a study of T cell responses to AZD1222 COVID-19 vaccine (dated by TCRdb to the early 2020s). The method was the immunoSEQ multiplex PCR assay. TCRdb took this table from immuneACCESS and kept in-frame rearrangements with V and J called. Such tables lack part of the clones; where checked against another copy, unresolved V genes explain under half of the gap, and the rest is unexplained. The sample table shows fewer than 150,000 clones, and approximately 89% are seen once. About 5% of the sample belongs to the ten largest clones. According to the study, the label for this sample's time point signals: baseline before first vaccination. Sequenced here: peripheral blood, sampled on day 0 of AZD1222 vaccination. These receptors were taken from an adult in good health.

The genes are TRBV9 and TRBJ1-2, with D hard to call. Germline values: CDR1 SGDLS, CDR2 YYNGEE. The CDR3 covers 15 residues. Trimming removed 0 bases from V and 9 bases from J, with 18 bases in between. The CDR3 protein is CASSVAYEGPFSYTF. Here the CDR3 DNA reads TGTGCCAGCAGCGTAGCCTACGAAGGTCCTTTCAGCTACACCTTC.

This clone was seen only a few times. The chain recombines TRBV5-8 with TRBJ2-7; tentatively, D is TRBD1 or TRBD2 (5 bases each). The CDR3 covers 13 residues. Between the trimmed V and J ends, which lost 7 bases and 4 bases, there was a span of 15 bases. The germline V gene has CDR1 SGHTS and CDR2 YDEGEE. CDR3 DNA sequence: TGTGCCAGCGGCTACATGGGACCATACGAGCAGTACTTC. As protein: CASGYMGPYEQYF.

The chain has TRBV18 and TRBJ2-3; D gene uncertain. The germline V gene encodes CDR1 KGHSH and CDR2 LQKENI. V shed 0 bases and J shed 3 bases, with 7 bases lying between them. The CDR3 contains 14 residues. CDR3 sequence reads: CASSPPARTDTQYF. CDR3 nucleotides: TGTGCCAGCTCACCACCGGCCAGAACAGATACGCAGTATTTT.

V gene TRBV11-1 combines with J gene TRBJ1-1; 7 nucleotides align to TRBD1. The length of the CDR3 is 14 residues. Germline V CDR1 and CDR2: SGHAT, FQDESV (reference sequence). J lost 5 bases, V lost 5 bases, and 8 bases had no gene match. The chain's CDR3 is CASSKRQGRTEAFF. The CDR3 DNA reads as TGTGCCAGCAGCAAAAGACAGGGTCGGACTGAAGCTTTCTTT.

The chain employs TRBV2 and TRBJ2-2; 8 bases fit TRBD1. CDR1 is SNHLY and CDR2 is FYNNEI in the germline V gene. This CDR3 comprises 14 residues. J lost 5 bases, V lost 8 bases, and 7 bases had no gene match. Here the CDR3 reads CASFQGAGTGELFF. The CDR3 DNA follows: TGTGCCAGCTTCCAGGGGGCAGGGACCGGGGAGCTGTTTTTT. The full variable domain, in which reference TRBV2 and TRBJ2-2 provide the parts outside the CDR3, is EPEVTQTPSHQVTQMGQEVILRCVPISNHLYFYWYRQILGQKVEFLVSFYNNEISEKSEIFDDQFSVERPDGSNFTLKIRSTKLEDSAMYFCASFQGAGTGELFFGEGSRLTVL.

The chain employs TRBV7-2 and TRBJ1-4; TRBD1 is a possible D gene (6 bases). This CDR3 has 14 residues. The germline V gene has CDR1 SGHTA and CDR2 FQGNSA. Trimming cost V 4 bases and J 4 bases, with 10 bases left between them. The DNA of the CDR3 is TGTGCCAGCAGCTATCAGGGGAGTAATGAAAAACTGTTTTTT. Translated: CASSYQGSNEKLFF. The full variable domain, with the rest looked up from reference TRBV7-2 and TRBJ1-4, is GAGVSQSPSNKVTEKGKDVELRCDPISGHTALYWYRQSLGQGLEFLIYFQGNSAPDKSGLPSDRFSAERTGGSVSTLTIQRTQQEDSAVYLCASSYQGSNEKLFFGSGTQLSVL.

This rearrangement joins TRBV20-1 to TRBJ1-1; a possible D gene is TRBD1 (5 bases). Looked up from germline, CDR1 is DFQATT and CDR2 is SNEGSKA (reference sequence). The length of the CDR3 is 15 residues. Trimming removed 3 bases at V and 3 bases at J, with 17 bases between. CDR3 in amino acids: CSASGGVSMDTEAFF. CDR3 bases: TGCAGTGCTAGTGGGGGGGTGAGTATGGACACTGAAGCTTTCTTT.

V and J are TRBV29-1 and TRBJ2-2; tentatively, D is TRBD1 or TRBD2 (5 bases each). Germline V CDR1 and CDR2: SQVTM, ANQGSEA. The CDR3 has 14 amino acids. V was cut by 5 bases and J by 4 bases, with 14 bases left in between. The CDR3 DNA is TGCAGCGTTTCGCAGACGGGGCGCACCGGGGAGCTGTTTTTT. Protein product: CSVSQTGRTGELFF.

This chain connects TRBV10-1 to TRBJ1-4; 9 nucleotides match TRBD1. Germline V CDR1 and CDR2: WNHNN, SYGVQD (reference sequence). J lost 8 bases, V lost 2 bases, and 6 bases had no gene match. This CDR3 contains 15 residues. CDR3 sequence: CASSEIQGAQEKLFF. The CDR3 DNA follows: TGCGCCAGCAGTGAGATACAGGGGGCTCAAGAAAAACTGTTTTTT.

The chain joins TRBV25-1 to TRBJ2-1; D is unresolved. There are 14 residues in the CDR3. CDR1 is MGHDK and CDR2 is SYGVNS in the germline V gene. V dropped 4 bases and J dropped 4 bases, with 11 bases sitting between them. The CDR3, as DNA: TGTGCCAGCAGTGGTAGCTTGACATACAATGAGCAGTTCTTC. It translates to CASSGSLTYNEQFF.

The V gene is TRBV27, the J gene TRBJ2-2; no firm D call. CDR3 size: 16 residues. V lost 6 bases and J lost 5, with 19 bases in between. CDR1 and CDR2 (germline): MNHEY, SMNVEV (reference sequence). The CDR3 nucleotides read TGTGCCAGCAGCAACCCTTGGCCCGGGCGTACCGGGGAGCTGTTTTTT. Its protein is CASSNPWPGRTGELFF.

The CDR3: CASSLHTGNSPLHF. Written as DNA, the CDR3 is TGTGCCAGCAGTTTGCACACAGGGAATTCACCCCTCCACTTT. This sequence joins TRBV28 and TRBJ1-6; weak D call: TRBD1 (6 bases). Trimming shortened V by 3 bases and J by 7 bases, and 10 bases separated the two germline ends. This CDR3 contains 14 residues. Germline CDR1 MDHEN, CDR2 SYDVKM.

The genes are TRBV10-3 and TRBJ1-6, with D hard to call. There are 11 residues in the CDR3. The V gene's germline CDR1 is ENHRY and CDR2 SYGVKD. With 5 bases removed from V and 14 bases from J, the gap between germline ends came to 10 bases. Here the CDR3 DNA reads TGTGCCATCAGTTTTGGTGGGGCCCTCCACTTT. This sequence encodes CAISFGGALHF.

This rearrangement joins TRBV7-9 to TRBJ2-1; 9 bases match TRBD2. The CDR3 contains 15 residues. J gave up 2 bases and V 5 bases, and 4 bases lay outside the gene matches. Looked up from germline, CDR1 is SEHNR and CDR2 is FQNEAQ (reference sequence). CDR3 DNA sequence: TGTGCCAGCAGCGATAGCGGGGGAGCCTACAATGAGCAGTTCTTC. Translation gives CASSDSGGAYNEQFF. Drawing the rest from reference TRBV7-9 and TRBJ2-1, the complete variable domain is DTGVSQNPRHKITKRGQNVTFRCDPISEHNRLYWYRQTLGQGPEFLTYFQNEAQLEKSRLLSDRFSAERPKGSFSTLEIQRTEQGDSAMYLCASSDSGGAYNEQFFGPGTRLTVL.

The chain couples TRBV7-9 to TRBJ2-4; D possibly matches TRBD1 or TRBD2 (5 bases each). The V end lost 5 bases, the J end lost 2 bases, and 19 bases lay between the germline ends. The CDR3 has 17 amino acids. Per germline, CDR1 SEHNR and CDR2 FQNEAQ (reference sequence). CDR3 sequence: CASSPRPGTDTKNIQYF. The CDR3 DNA is TGTGCCAGCAGCCCGCGACCCGGGACGGATACCAAAAACATTCAGTACTTC.

This chain connects TRBV27 to TRBJ1-2; 10 positions match TRBD1. J was trimmed by 4 bases and V by 4 bases; bases with no gene match: 6. In germline, CDR1 is MNHEY, CDR2 SMNVEV (reference sequence). The CDR3 loop spans 15 amino acids. The CDR3 protein is CASSSWDRGAYGYTF. CDR3 DNA sequence: TGTGCCAGCAGTTCATGGGACAGGGGAGCCTATGGCTACACCTTC.

This chain links TRBV18 with TRBJ2-1; the D gene could be TRBD1 or TRBD2 (5 bases each). V lost 3 bases, J lost 10 bases, and 13 bases lay in between. CDR3 length: 13 amino acids. Germline values: CDR1 KGHSH, CDR2 LQKENI. CDR3 sequence (DNA): TGTGCCAGCTCACCTCTACGGGACGGAGAGCAGTTCTTC. Translated, it gives CASSPLRDGEQFF.